Following are 24 T cell receptor beta chains from one sample sequenced in a study of CD8 T cells in Susac syndrome. RNA in amounts of about 0.5 to 1 ug was reverse transcribed with random hexamers. TCRdb re-called the immunoSEQ multiplex PCR reads with MiXCR, one entry per CDR3 protein. The table includes 100,000 to 150,000 distinct CDR3 sequences, approximately 93% detected once. Sequenced: CD8+ T cells from PBMCs. Receptors originate from a human donor with multiple sclerosis.

The J gene is TRBJ1-1, the V gene TRBV30; D perhaps matches TRBD1 (5 bases). Deletions cut 6 bases from V and 5 bases from J, with 13 bases between. The CDR3 runs 12 residues. Per the germline V gene, CDR1 is GTSNPN and CDR2 is SVGIG (reference sequence). The CDR3 DNA is TGTGCCTGTAGCGGAGGGGTAACTGAAGCTTTCTTT. Protein sequence: CACSGGVTEAFF. Full variable domain (remainder filled in from reference TRBV30 and TRBJ1-1): SQTIHQWPATLVQPVGSPLSLECTVEGTSNPNLYWYRQAAGRGLQLLFYSVGIGQISSEVPQNLSASRPQDRQFILSSKKLLLSDSGFYLCACSGGVTEAFFGQGTRLTVV.

The chain joins TRBV2 to TRBJ2-7; 12 positions match TRBD2. The length of the CDR3 is 15 residues. Germline CDR1 is SNHLY and CDR2 is FYNNEI. Trimming cost V 4 bases and J 1 base; bases outside gene matches: 2. This chain's CDR3 is CASSVGLAGSYEQYV. In DNA form, the CDR3 reads TGTGCCAGCAGTGTTGGACTAGCGGGATCCTACGAGCAGTACGTC.

This chain connects TRBV28 to TRBJ2-2; D may be TRBD1 or TRBD2 (5 bases each). The V end lost 6 bases, the J end lost 9 bases, and 20 bases lay between the germline ends. Looked up from germline, CDR1 is MDHEN and CDR2 is SYDVKM. The CDR3 length is 15 residues. CDR3 residues: CASSKFGTPLRELFF. The CDR3 region has the DNA TGTGCCAGCAGCAAGTTCGGGACGCCTTTGAGGGAGCTGTTTTTT. Variable domain in full (rest from reference TRBV28 and TRBJ2-2): DVKVTQSSRYLVKRTGEKVFLECVQDMDHENMFWYRQDPGLGLRLIYFSYDVKMKEKGDIPEGYSVSREKKERFSLILESASTNQTSMYLCASSKFGTPLRELFFGEGSRLTVL.

The V and J genes are TRBV4-1 and TRBJ2-7; D unclear. The V and J ends lost 0 bases and 3 bases respectively, with 12 bases between them. CDR3 length equals 15 residues. CDR1 and CDR2 from the germline V gene are MGHRA and YSYEKL. The CDR3, as DNA: TGCGCCAGCAGCCAAGAGGTAGCCAGCTACTACGAGCAGTACTTC. Protein: CASSQEVASYYEQYF.

V and J are TRBV21-1 and TRBJ2-7; the DNA was not compared with TRBD1, the D call given in the table. TRBV21-1 counts as a pseudogene. The CDR3 runs to 14 residues. CDR3 loop: CASKGDSSSYEQYV. In nucleotides, the CDR3 is TGTGCCAGTAAAGGGGACAGCTCGTCCTACGAGCAGTACGTC.

The chain employs TRBV3-1 and TRBJ2-1; 7 bases fit TRBD2. CDR1 and CDR2 from the germline V gene are LGHDT and YNNKEL (reference sequence). The CDR3 sequence is 16 residues long. J was trimmed by 8 bases and V by 8 bases; bases with no gene match: 18. The CDR3 nucleotides are TGTGCCAGCCGCGGGGGACTTCTCCCTTTCGGCGATGAGCAGTTCTTC. Translating gives CASRGGLLPFGDEQFF.

The V gene is TRBV27, the J gene TRBJ2-3; D is possibly TRBD1 (6 bases). This CDR3 has 14 amino acids. V lost 4 bases to trimming and J lost 1 base, with 9 bases between them. Germline loops: CDR1 MNHEY, CDR2 SMNVEV (reference sequence). CDR3 bases: TGTGCCAGCAGTTACAACAGGGGCACAGATACGCAGTATTTT. Protein sequence: CASSYNRGTDTQYF.

This sequence joins TRBV28 and TRBJ1-1; 8 nucleotides align to TRBD1. Germline-derived CDR1 and CDR2 are MDHEN and SYDVKM. J lost 0 bases, V lost 3 bases, and 3 bases had no gene match. CDR3 size: 15 residues. CDR3 residues: CASSLDRALNTEAFF. The DNA for the CDR3 is TGTGCCAGCAGTTTGGACAGGGCCTTGAACACTGAAGCTTTCTTT.

The chain combines TRBV15 with TRBJ2-1; D perhaps matches TRBD2 (6 bases). This CDR3 is built from 15 residues. Between the trimmed V and J ends, which lost 0 bases and 5 bases, there was a span of 11 bases. In germline, CDR1 is LNHNV, CDR2 YYDKDF (reference sequence). The CDR3: CATSRDRDFNNEQFF. DNA of the CDR3: TGTGCCACCAGCAGAGATCGGGACTTCAACAATGAGCAGTTCTTC.

Only a few counts were recorded for this clonotype. V usage is TRBV27 and J usage is TRBJ2-7; perhaps D is TRBD1 or TRBD2 (5 bases each). The length of the CDR3 is 14 residues. Trimming left V 6 bases short and J 0 bases short, with 12 bases between. From germline, CDR1 is MNHEY and CDR2 SMNVEV (reference sequence). The chain's CDR3 is CASRPGTGSYEQYF. CDR3 nucleotide sequence: TGTGCCAGCAGACCCGGGACGGGCTCCTACGAGCAGTACTTC.

The V call is TRBV5-1, the J call TRBJ2-3; D is perhaps TRBD2 (6 bases). The CDR3 consists of 14 residues. The ends were cut back, 4 bases at V and 2 bases at J, with 11 bases in the middle. Germline lookup yields CDR1 SGHRS and CDR2 YFSETQ. The CDR3 coding sequence is TGCGCCAGCAGCAGAGGGACTGCCACAGATACGCAGTATTTT. Protein sequence: CASSRGTATDTQYF.

This chain connects TRBV27 to TRBJ2-1; D gene ambiguous. Germline CDR1 reads MNHEY; CDR2 reads SMNVEV (reference sequence). The V end was cut by 4 bases, the J end by 6 bases, with 16 bases between. CDR3 length equals 15 residues. As DNA, the CDR3 is TGTGCCAGCAGTTCCCCCCGACAAAAACCCAATGAGCAGTTCTTC. It translates to CASSSPRQKPNEQFF.

The V and J genes are TRBV27 and TRBJ2-5; 9 bases agree with TRBD1. The CDR3 consists of 15 residues. The V gene end was trimmed by 6 bases and the J gene end by 5 bases; junction bases not matched to a gene: 10. Germline loops: CDR1 MNHEY, CDR2 SMNVEV (reference sequence). Here the CDR3 DNA reads TGTGCCAGCAGCCGTGGACAGGGGAAAAAGGAGACCCAGTACTTC. It yields the protein CASSRGQGKKETQYF.

The CDR3, as DNA: TGTGCCACCAGTGACCCGAACACCGGGGAGCTGTTTTTT. Its protein is CATSDPNTGELFF. The chain recombines TRBV24-1 with TRBJ2-2, with D unclear. Germline CDR1 and CDR2: KGHDR and SFDVKD. Trimming cost V 4 bases and J 0 bases, with 2 bases left between them. The CDR3 contains 13 residues.

The chain uses TRBV12-3 or TRBV12-4 and TRBJ2-7; 7 positions match TRBD1. CDR3 length equals 14 residues. V was clipped by 5 bases and J by 3 bases; unmatched bases: 7. CDR3 bases: TGTGCCAGCAGTCTAGACAGGGTGGGCTACGAGCAGTACTTC. The encoded protein is CASSLDRVGYEQYF.

This chain joins TRBV29-1 and TRBJ2-1; 10 bases match TRBD1. The CDR3 totals 14 residues. Germline CDR1 SQVTM, CDR2 ANQGSEA. V was pared by 7 bases and J by 6 bases, with 9 bases of the junction left unmatched. The CDR3 region is CSGAGQGTSNEQFF. Here the CDR3 DNA reads TGCAGCGGCGCGGGACAGGGGACTAGCAATGAGCAGTTCTTC.

The rearrangement uses TRBV5-4 and TRBJ2-2; 9 bases are shared with TRBD1. Trimming at V came to 5 bases and at J to 2 bases, leaving 7 bases not matched to a gene. CDR1 is SGHNT and CDR2 is YYREEE in the germline V gene (reference sequence). This CDR3 has 16 amino acids. CDR3 protein: CASSPDRGANTGELFF. CDR3 nucleotides: TGTGCCAGCAGTCCGGACAGGGGTGCAAACACCGGGGAGCTGTTTTTT.

This clonotype was seen a single time. The J gene is TRBJ2-2, the V gene TRBV24-1; D gene unclear. The CDR3 consists of 13 residues. Germline lookup yields CDR1 KGHDR and CDR2 SFDVKD. V was clipped by 0 bases and J by 4 bases, with 2 bases between them. CDR3 amino acids: CATSDLFTGELFF. In nucleotides, the CDR3 is TGTGCCACCAGTGATTTGTTCACCGGGGAGCTGTTTTTT.

J is TRBJ2-2 and V is TRBV6-6; 10 bases map to TRBD2. Per germline, CDR1 MNHNY and CDR2 SVGAGI (reference sequence). The ends lost 4 bases at V and 7 bases at J; junction bases unmatched: 3. The CDR3 spans 14 residues. CDR3 sequence: CASSLGLAYGELFF. CDR3 DNA: TGTGCCAGCAGTTTGGGACTAGCGTACGGGGAGCTGTTTTTT.

The rearrangement uses TRBV4-1 and TRBJ2-5; D gene uncertain. Trimming cost V 1 base and J 4 bases, with 13 bases left between them. The V gene's germline CDR1 is MGHRA and CDR2 YSYEKL. The CDR3 covers 15 residues. CDR3 DNA: TGCGCCAGCAGCCAAGTGGCCGGGCGTACAGAGACCCAGTACTTC. It specifies CASSQVAGRTETQYF.

CDR3 coding DNA: TGTGCCAGCAGCTTGAGCCCGTACGTTAACACTGAAGCTTTCTTT. It specifies CASSLSPYVNTEAFF. The chain recombines TRBV7-2 with TRBJ1-1; D is undetermined. The CDR3 length is 15 residues. V lost 3 bases to trimming and J lost 2 bases, with 13 bases between them. Germline V gives CDR1 SGHTA, CDR2 FQGNSA.

The chain couples TRBV9 to TRBJ2-5; D tentatively reads TRBD1 or TRBD2 (5 bases each). CDR3 length: 14 residues. The ends were cut back, 3 bases at V and 1 base at J, with 10 bases in the middle. Germline CDR1 SGDLS, CDR2 YYNGEE. The CDR3, as DNA: TGTGCCAGCAGCGAGGGAGACAGCCAAGAGACCCAGTACTTC. Translated, it gives CASSEGDSQETQYF.

The gene calls are TRBV20-1 and TRBJ1-2, with 7 positions matching TRBD1. With V trimmed by 0 bases and J by 4 bases, 17 bases remained unmatched. There are 18 residues in the CDR3. Germline CDR1 reads DFQATT; CDR2 reads SNEGSKA (reference sequence). The CDR3 sequence is CSARDLLRTGKKSYGYTF. Written as DNA, the CDR3 is TGCAGTGCTAGAGATCTATTGAGGACAGGAAAGAAGAGCTATGGCTACACCTTC.

This clonotype is a singleton in its sample. The V call is TRBV15, the J call TRBJ2-5, with D perhaps TRBD1 (6 bases). The V gene lost 1 base and the J gene lost 2 bases, with 11 bases spanning the gap. The CDR3 is 15 residues long. Germline CDR1 LNHNV, CDR2 YYDKDF (reference sequence). CDR3 DNA sequence: TGTGCCACCAGCAGAGGAGGGGGTGGGCAAGAGACCCAGTACTTC. Translating gives CATSRGGGGQETQYF.